This passage covers 9 T cell receptor beta chains from one sample sequenced in a study of human T cells and chemical hapten exposure. The time point here: pre-sensitization, week 0. As to treatment: therapeutic diphenylcyclopropenone sensitization with weekly scalp DPC. TCRdb processed the RACE reads anew with MiXCR; each CDR3 protein has one entry. The data show roughly 250,000 distinct CDR3 sequences, with more than 6.5% seen just once and about 2.1% held by the top ten. The sequencing used whole blood, collected in connection with sensitization to the hapten diphenylcyclopropenone (DPC). These receptors originate from a woman aged 40 to 50 with alopecia areata. Some clones in this sample may be carry-over from other donors' samples.

The rearrangement links TRBV7-2 to TRBJ2-3, with TRBD2 matching over 8 bases. This CDR3 is 16 amino acids long. Trimming removed 0 bases from V and 2 bases from J; junction bases left unmatched: 4. Germline CDR1 reads SGHTA; CDR2 reads FQGNSA. DNA for the CDR3: TGTGCCAGCAGCTTAGCGGGTAGCGGGAACACAGATACGCAGTATTTT. It is translated as CASSLAGSGNTDTQYF.

This clonotype was detected only a few times. The genes are TRBV2 and TRBJ2-2, with 9 nucleotides matching TRBD2. Trimming at V came to 8 bases and at J to 0 bases, leaving 1 base not matched to a gene. This CDR3 is 14 amino acids long. Per the germline V gene, CDR1 is SNHLY and CDR2 is FYNNEI. CDR3 amino acids: CASGLAPNTGELFF. The CDR3 bases are TGTGCCAGCGGACTAGCGCCGAACACCGGGGAGCTGTTTTTT.

This rearrangement joins TRBV4-1 to TRBJ2-7; 8 bases match TRBD2. This CDR3 region has 15 residues. CDR1 is MGHRA, CDR2 YSYEKL, per germline. V trimming: 4 bases; J trimming: 2 bases; junction bases outside the gene matches: 7. The CDR3, as DNA: TGCGCCAGCAGCCCCCGTGATAGCGGGACCTACGAGCAGTACTTC. It translates to CASSPRDSGTYEQYF.

J is TRBJ1-1 and V is TRBV6-6; TRBD1 might be the D (6 bases). The CDR3 sequence is 12 residues long. The V gene's germline CDR1 is MNHNY and CDR2 SVGAGI (reference sequence). V lost 10 bases, J lost 3 bases, and 12 bases lay in between. The CDR3 DNA is TGTGCCATACTGGGGGCTGACACTGAAGCTTTCTTT. Protein sequence: CAILGADTEAFF.

The chain employs TRBV6-2 or TRBV6-3 and TRBJ1-1; 10 bases match TRBD1. J gave up 6 bases and V 2 bases, and 6 bases lay outside the gene matches. This CDR3 is built from 15 residues. Germline CDR1 reads MNHEY; CDR2 reads SVGEGT. DNA for the CDR3: TGTGCCAGCAGTTACCCGGGACAGGGGAGGGCTGAAGCTTTCTTT. Translated: CASSYPGQGRAEAFF.

This clonotype has a handful of counts. The gene calls are TRBV6-2 or TRBV6-3 and TRBJ2-5; D is perhaps TRBD1 (6 bases). Trimming removed 0 bases at V and 4 bases at J, with 6 bases between. The CDR3 extends over 13 amino acids. CDR1 and CDR2 (germline): MNHEY, SVGEGT. CDR3 nucleotide sequence: TGTGCCAGCAGTTACTCGACAGGAGAGACCCAGTACTTC. Translating gives CASSYSTGETQYF.

This clonotype was detected only a few times. The chain couples TRBV7-9 to TRBJ2-1; TRBD2 matches at 8 bases. V lost 1 base, J lost 7 bases, and 3 bases stayed unmatched. Germline V gene data show CDR1 as SEHNR and CDR2 as FQNEAQ (reference sequence). The CDR3 covers 14 residues. The CDR3 loop is CASSLELAGNEQFF. CDR3 DNA: TGTGCCAGCAGCTTAGAGCTAGCGGGTAATGAGCAGTTCTTC.

This clonotype was counted only a few times. The chain joins TRBV5-6 to TRBJ2-7, with TRBD1 matching 11 bases. The CDR3 extends over 14 amino acids. CDR1 and CDR2 (germline): SGHDT, YYEEEE. Trimming took 4 bases from V and 5 from J; bases not matched to a gene: 5. The CDR3 DNA reads as TGTGCCAGCAGCACAGGGACAGGGGGAAACGAGCAGTACTTC. As protein: CASSTGTGGNEQYF.

This chain links TRBV5-1 with TRBJ2-7; TRBD2 matches 13 bases. This CDR3 is built from 17 residues. J was trimmed by 0 bases and V by 3 bases; bases with no gene match: 6. Looked up from germline, CDR1 is SGHRS and CDR2 is YFSETQ. CDR3 DNA sequence: TGCGCCAGCAGCTCCGGAGGGACTAGCGGGGACTCCTACGAGCAGTACTTC. This sequence encodes CASSSGGTSGDSYEQYF.